These 28 T cell receptor beta chains share one sample of origin, sequenced in a study of blood T cells in healthy people across ages (dated by TCRdb to between 2015 and 2016). The library was made by 5' RACE. Sequencing was performed on an Illumina HiSeq 2500. A second PCR of roughly 6 to 11 cycles was run with a J-beta primer mix and a sample-barcoded 5' primer. The public sequencing data were trimmed at Q25 with fastp and processed into clonotypes with MiXCR by TCRdb, which kept only in-frame beta chains. Entries are consolidated by CDR3 protein sequence, retaining the most common genes and DNA. The sample includes just under 550,000 distinct CDR3 sequences, with 24% observed a single time. Of the sample, roughly 9.4% is held by the ten largest clones. The same sample was also studied in work on T cells of mothers and their children.

The sequencing sample was made of blood. The receptors derive from a boy aged 5-17 years in good health.

This clonotype was seen a handful of times. The chain employs TRBV7-3 and TRBJ1-2; D unresolved. Germline values: CDR1 SGHTA, CDR2 FQGTGA. Trimming removed 1 base at V and 8 bases at J, with 8 bases between. This CDR3 comprises 12 residues. CDR3 coding DNA: TGTGCCAGCAGCTTAAACGGGTTGGGCTACACCTTC. This encodes CASSLNGLGYTF.

This clonotype has just one count. The CDR3 here is CATAQGNLNTGELFF. CDR3 nucleotide sequence: TGTGCCACAGCACAGGGGAATTTGAACACCGGGGAGCTGTTTTTT. V is TRBV27 and J is TRBJ2-2, with 7 bases that match TRBD1. The ends lost 10 bases at V and 1 base at J; junction bases unmatched: 9. The length of the CDR3 is 15 residues. Looked up from germline, CDR1 is MNHEY and CDR2 is SMNVEV (reference sequence).

CDR3 sequence: CASSQDRAGANVLTF. The CDR3 coding sequence is TGTGCCAGCAGCCAAGACAGGGCTGGGGCCAACGTCCTGACTTTC. The rearrangement uses TRBV6-5 and TRBJ2-6; 7 bases agree with TRBD1. The J segment lost 2 bases and the V segment lost 6 bases, leaving 4 bases of the junction unmatched. The CDR3 runs 15 residues. The germline CDR1 and CDR2 sequences are MNHEY and SVGAGI.

This clonotype was counted ten times or more. The chain carries TRBV20-1 and TRBJ2-7; TRBD1 matches 8 bases. The V and J ends lost 4 bases and 3 bases, in that order; junction bases with no gene match: 11. Germline CDR1 DFQATT, CDR2 SNEGSKA (reference sequence). The CDR3 is 15 residues long. DNA for the CDR3: TGCAGTGCTACGCCCCCGGGACAGGTCCTCTACGAGCAGTACTTC. Amino acid sequence: CSATPPGQVLYEQYF.

The chain couples TRBV27 to TRBJ2-5; D ambiguous. The better agreement between TRBJ2-1 and the DNA end casts doubt on the J call. Germline V lookup: CDR1 MNHEY, CDR2 SMNVEV (reference sequence). The CDR3 contains 15 residues. Here the CDR3 DNA reads TGTGCCAGCAGTTTATTCGCGAGCTCCTACAATGAGCAGTTCTTC. Its translation is CASSLFASSYNEQFF.

This clonotype came up a few times. The rearrangement uses TRBV7-2 and TRBJ2-5, with a weak D call TRBD1 (6 bases). The end of the DNA aligns better with TRBJ2-7, so the J call may be wrong. The CDR3 sequence is 15 residues long. CDR1 and CDR2 from the germline V gene are SGHTA and FQGNSA. The CDR3 region is CASSLGAGVSYEQYF. The CDR3 DNA follows: TGTGCCAGCAGCTTAGGCGCAGGGGTGTCCTACGAGCAGTACTTC.

This clonotype has only a few counts. The chain joins TRBV7-9 to TRBJ2-2; D remains ambiguous. The CDR3 is made up of 15 amino acids. Germline V gene sequence: CDR1 SEHNR, CDR2 FQNEAQ (reference sequence). V lost 3 bases and J 1 base, leaving 9 bases between the germline ends. The CDR3 region is CASSLGIVNTGELFF. The CDR3 DNA sequence: TGTGCCAGCAGCTTGGGGATAGTGAACACCGGGGAGCTGTTTTTT. Full variable domain (rest looked up from reference TRBV7-9 and TRBJ2-2): DTGVSQNPRHKITKRGQNVTFRCDPISEHNRLYWYRQTLGQGPEFLTYFQNEAQLEKSRLLSDRFSAERPKGSFSTLEIQRTEQGDSAMYLCASSLGIVNTGELFFGEGSRLTVL.

V is TRBV28 and J is TRBJ1-2, with 8 bases that match TRBD1. The germline V gene encodes CDR1 MDHEN and CDR2 SYDVKM. V dropped 6 bases and J dropped 0; count of bases not matched to a gene: 0. The CDR3 consists of 13 residues. CDR3 in amino acids: CASRQGANYGYTF. The CDR3 region has the DNA TGTGCCAGCAGACAGGGGGCTAACTATGGCTACACCTTC.

Only a few counts were recorded for this clonotype. V and J are TRBV28 and TRBJ2-7; D may be TRBD2 (6 bases). The germline gives CDR1 MDHEN, CDR2 SYDVKM. The CDR3 contains 17 residues. Trimming removed 4 bases from V and 9 bases from J, with 28 bases in between. DNA for the CDR3: TGTGCCAGCAGTTGGGGATTGATAAGGGGAGGAGCTTTTAGGCAGTACTTC. It yields the protein CASSWGLIRGGAFRQYF.

A single count supports this clonotype. The chain joins TRBV20-1 to TRBJ2-3; 7 bases align to TRBD1. The J call may be in error: the DNA end matches TRBJ1-5 better. The CDR3 extends over 16 amino acids. CDR1 DFQATT and CDR2 SNEGSKA come from the germline V gene (reference sequence). The CDR3 nucleotides read TGCAGTGCTAGAAAGGCAGGGGGGCACACGGCAGATACGCAGCATTTT. Its translation: CSARKAGGHTADTQHF.

Ten or more counts support this clonotype. CDR3 region: CSARPGGGEETQYF. CDR3 DNA sequence: TGCAGTGCTAGGCCCGGTGGGGGAGAAGAGACCCAGTACTTC. J is TRBJ2-5 and V is TRBV20-1, with D possibly being TRBD1 or TRBD2 (5 bases each). The germline V gene encodes CDR1 DFQATT and CDR2 SNEGSKA (reference sequence). Trimming removed 3 bases from V and 3 bases from J, with 14 bases in between. This CDR3 has 14 amino acids.

CDR3 region: CASAWGTASYEQYF. The CDR3 coding sequence is TGTGCCAGCGCCTGGGGGACAGCCTCCTACGAGCAGTACTTC. The chain joins TRBV27 to TRBJ2-5, with TRBD1 matching 7 bases. TRBJ2-7 explains the end of the DNA better; the J call may be wrong. CDR3 length: 14 amino acids. The germline V gene encodes CDR1 MNHEY and CDR2 SMNVEV (reference sequence).

The table lists this clonotype with a few counts. The chain employs TRBV6-6 and TRBJ1-2; D ambiguous. The germline gives CDR1 MNHNY, CDR2 SVGAGI (reference sequence). Trimming removed 0 bases at V and 8 bases at J, with 13 bases between. CDR3 size: 14 residues. For the CDR3, the DNA is TGTGCCAGCAGTTACTCGAGGCTTCTGGAAGGCTACACCTTC. It codes for CASSYSRLLEGYTF.

In its sample, this clonotype was seen many times. This chain joins TRBV3-1 and TRBJ2-2, with TRBD1 matching over 8 bases. CDR1 and CDR2 (germline): LGHDT, YNNKEL (reference sequence). This CDR3 spans 18 amino acids. Germline trimming cut 2 bases from V and 3 bases from J; bases unmatched to any gene: 11. In nucleotides, the CDR3 is TGTGCCAGCAGCCAAAAGGCGAGGACAGGGAAGGACACCGGGGAGCTGTTTTTT. Protein product: CASSQKARTGKDTGELFF.

V is TRBV29-1 and J is TRBJ1-1; D not resolved. The CDR3 has 10 amino acids. Looked up from germline, CDR1 is SQVTM and CDR2 is ANQGSEA. V was shortened by 5 bases and J by 3 bases, with 4 bases between the two germline ends. The CDR3 spells CSVWDTEAFF. The CDR3 DNA reads TGCAGCGTTTGGGACACTGAAGCTTTCTTT.

The gene calls are TRBV20-1 and TRBJ2-7; D gene uncertain. V was clipped by 5 bases and J by 2 bases, with 10 bases between them. CDR3 length: 12 amino acids. Germline values: CDR1 DFQATT, CDR2 SNEGSKA (reference sequence). The CDR3 coding sequence is TGCAGTGCTTTTACTGACACCTACGAGCAGTACTTC. The encoded protein is CSAFTDTYEQYF.

This clonotype was observed a few times. V gene TRBV5-5 combines with J gene TRBJ2-1; 8 bases are shared with TRBD2. Germline-derived CDR1 and CDR2 are SGHKS and YYEKEE (reference sequence). The CDR3 covers 15 residues. J was trimmed by 8 bases and V by 4 bases; bases with no gene match: 11. The CDR3 nucleotides are TGTGCCAGCAGCGGGGGAACGGGAGGGCCTGATGAGCAGTTCTTC. Translated, it gives CASSGGTGGPDEQFF.

This clonotype occurred a few times. V is TRBV3-1 and J is TRBJ2-5; TRBD2 aligns across 11 bases. The J call is doubtful: the DNA matches TRBJ2-1 better. The germline V gene encodes CDR1 LGHDT and CDR2 YNNKEL (reference sequence). The CDR3 totals 16 residues. CDR3 nucleotide sequence: TGTGCCAGCAGTCGCGGGACTAGCGGATACCAAGACGAGCAGTTCTTC. It is translated as CASSRGTSGYQDEQFF.

V is TRBV28 and J is TRBJ1-2; D not resolved. CDR1 and CDR2 from the germline V gene are MDHEN and SYDVKM. V dropped 3 bases and J dropped 4 bases, with 6 bases sitting between them. The CDR3 spans 12 residues. The CDR3 here is CASSFTSYGYTF. The CDR3 bases are TGTGCCAGCAGTTTCACCAGCTATGGCTACACCTTC.

This rearrangement joins TRBV6-2 or TRBV6-3 to TRBJ2-3; 7 bases fit TRBD2. V lost 3 bases and J lost 5; bases outside the gene matches: 11. The CDR3 runs 16 residues. CDR1 is MNHEY, CDR2 SVGEGT, per germline. The CDR3 is CASSYRLAAPGDTQYF. In nucleotides, the CDR3 is TGTGCCAGCAGTTATCGGCTAGCGGCCCCGGGAGATACGCAGTATTTT.

This clonotype was seen only a few times. J is TRBJ2-5 and V is TRBV28, with D possibly called TRBD1 or TRBD2 (6 bases each). The CDR3 extends over 18 amino acids. The germline V gene encodes CDR1 MDHEN and CDR2 SYDVKM. V was clipped by 5 bases and J by 7 bases, with 29 bases between them. CDR3 loop: CASSAHAIRTGARTTQYF. Written as DNA, the CDR3 is TGTGCCAGCAGTGCCCACGCCATCCGGACGGGGGCCCGCACGACCCAGTACTTC. The complete variable domain, with remaining parts taken from reference TRBV28 and TRBJ2-5, reads DVKVTQSSRYLVKRTGEKVFLECVQDMDHENMFWYRQDPGLGLRLIYFSYDVKMKEKGDIPEGYSVSREKKERFSLILESASTNQTSMYLCASSAHAIRTGARTTQYFGPGTRLLVL.

V usage is TRBV20-1 and J usage is TRBJ2-5; tentatively, D is TRBD2 (6 bases). The CDR3 contains 16 residues. Trimming pared 5 bases from V and 5 bases from J, leaving 24 bases between. The V gene's germline CDR1 is DFQATT and CDR2 SNEGSKA (reference sequence). In DNA, the CDR3 is TGCAGTGCTGGAATCCGGGGTAGGAGGGGTGGGGAGACCCAGTACTTC. It codes for CSAGIRGRRGGETQYF.

The V call is TRBV28, the J call TRBJ2-1; possible D gene TRBD1, 5 bases. Germline V CDR1 and CDR2: MDHEN, SYDVKM. V lost 3 bases and J 5 bases, leaving 14 bases between the germline ends. The CDR3 contains 15 residues. The CDR3 sequence: CASSLRQGLDNEQFF. CDR3 bases: TGTGCCAGCAGTTTGAGGCAGGGCCTAGACAATGAGCAGTTCTTC.

There are a few counts of this clonotype. The chain couples TRBV5-5 to TRBJ1-6; D gene uncertain. The V end lost 2 bases, the J end lost 7 bases, and 13 bases lay between the germline ends. The CDR3 loop spans 15 amino acids. CDR1 and CDR2 (germline): SGHKS, YYEKEE (reference sequence). The CDR3 DNA reads TGTGCCAGCAGCTTAAGGTCCGATTCGAATTCACCCCTCCACTTT. This encodes CASSLRSDSNSPLHF.

There are a few counts of this clonotype. The V gene is TRBV7-9, the J gene TRBJ2-3; 13 bases are a match to TRBD2. The trim removed 4 bases at V and 0 bases at J, leaving 10 bases unmatched. The length of the CDR3 is 19 residues. Germline CDR1 and CDR2: SEHNR and FQNEAQ (reference sequence). As DNA, the CDR3 is TGTGCCAGCAGCTCCGGACTAGCGGGAGTTGACACTAGCACAGATACGCAGTATTTT. It encodes CASSSGLAGVDTSTDTQYF.

This chain connects TRBV5-6 to TRBJ1-6, with 10 bases fitting TRBD1. V shed 0 bases, J shed 12 bases, and the junction held 6 bases outside the gene matches. The CDR3 runs 15 residues. From germline, CDR1 is SGHDT and CDR2 YYEEEE. CDR3 loop: CASSLGTGGIVPLHF. In nucleotides, the CDR3 is TGTGCCAGCAGCTTGGGGACAGGGGGTATAGTACCCCTCCACTTT.

J is TRBJ1-1 and V is TRBV20-1, with D tentatively TRBD1 (5 bases). V lost 4 bases and J 0 bases, leaving 6 bases between the germline ends. CDR3 size: 12 residues. Germline CDR1 DFQATT, CDR2 SNEGSKA (reference sequence). CDR3 protein: CSAMTVNTEAFF. CDR3 bases: TGCAGTGCTATGACAGTGAACACTGAAGCTTTCTTT.

This chain connects TRBV5-1 to TRBJ2-1; 10 bases line up with TRBD2. Germline assignment: CDR1 SGHRS and CDR2 YFSETQ. V was pared by 3 bases and J by 9 bases, with 12 bases of the junction left unmatched. The CDR3 runs to 16 residues. The CDR3 nucleotides are TGCGCCAGCAGCTCTATCTCTAGCGGGAGTCTTCTTGAGCAGTTCTTC. Its translation: CASSSISSGSLLEQFF.